The 21 T cell receptor beta chains below were found in one sample sequenced in a study of radiotherapy plus CTLA-4 blockade in lung cancer. TCRdb's copy holds only in-frame clones and misses some; the assay was immunoSEQ multiplex PCR. The data contain 32,000 or so clones, about four fifths of them singletons. This sample comprised peripheral blood, obtained from a patient treated with radiotherapy plus ipilimumab. These receptors were obtained from a human donor with non-small cell lung cancer that progressed on radiotherapy plus ipilimumab.

This clone was seen only once. V and J are TRBV10-1 and TRBJ1-5; 8 bases agree with TRBD1. This CDR3 region has 16 residues. From germline, CDR1 is WNHNN and CDR2 SYGVQD (reference sequence). Unmatched junction bases numbered 8, after V lost 4 bases and J lost 3 bases. As DNA, the CDR3 is TGCGCCAGCAGTGTTCCGGGCAGGGGGCACAATCAGCCCCAGCATTTT. The encoded protein is CASSVPGRGHNQPQHF.

The chain recombines TRBV19 with TRBJ2-1, with 7 bases matching TRBD2. Germline lookup yields CDR1 LNHDA and CDR2 SQIVND (reference sequence). The V and J ends lost 5 bases and 0 bases, in that order; junction bases with no gene match: 4. This CDR3 comprises 15 residues. The CDR3 here is CASSLADDSYNEQFF. CDR3 bases: TGTGCCAGTAGTCTAGCGGACGACTCCTACAATGAGCAGTTCTTC.

The rearrangement links TRBV4-2 to TRBJ1-6, with a weak D call TRBD1 (6 bases). This CDR3 has 16 residues. From germline, CDR1 is LGHNA and CDR2 YNFKEQ. Trimming removed 1 base from V and 5 bases from J, with 12 bases in between. DNA for the CDR3: TGTGCCAGCAGCCAAGGACCCAGGGGTAATAATTCACCCCTCCACTTT. This sequence encodes CASSQGPRGNNSPLHF.

This chain uses TRBV6-5 with TRBJ1-5; D uncertain. The V and J ends lost 3 bases and 0 bases respectively, with 6 bases between them. The CDR3 has 14 residues. In germline, CDR1 is MNHEY, CDR2 SVGAGI. The CDR3 bases are TGTGCCAGCAGTTATTCGGGTAGCAATCAGCCCCAGCATTTT. Residues: CASSYSGSNQPQHF.

The J gene is TRBJ2-7, the V gene TRBV11-2; D unclear. Germline CDR1 SGHAT, CDR2 FQNNGV. This CDR3 has 15 residues. V dropped 4 bases and J dropped 0 bases, with 13 bases sitting between them. The CDR3: CASSSARHSSYEQYF. CDR3 sequence (DNA): TGTGCCAGCAGCTCAGCACGGCATAGCTCCTACGAGCAGTACTTC.

The CDR3, as DNA: TGCGCCAGCAGCCAAGATGGGATGAGGGCTGACACCTACGAGCAGTACTTC. This translates into CASSQDGMRADTYEQYF. This sequence joins TRBV4-1 and TRBJ2-5; tentative D call: TRBD2 (5 bases). The J call may be in error: the DNA end matches TRBJ2-7 better. This CDR3 contains 17 residues. Germline V gene sequence: CDR1 MGHRA, CDR2 YSYEKL.

The chain links TRBV7-2 to TRBJ1-4; D is undetermined. The CDR3 has 14 residues. V lost 2 bases and J lost 2, with 6 bases in between. Looked up from germline, CDR1 is SGHTA and CDR2 is FQGNSA. The CDR3 bases are TGTGCCAGCAGCTTAAGAGTGACTAATGAAAAACTGTTTTTT. It codes for CASSLRVTNEKLFF. The full variable domain, in which reference TRBV7-2 and TRBJ1-4 provide the parts outside the CDR3, is GAGVSQSPSNKVTEKGKDVELRCDPISGHTALYWYRQSLGQGLEFLIYFQGNSAPDKSGLPSDRFSAERTGGSVSTLTIQRTQQEDSAVYLCASSLRVTNEKLFFGSGTQLSVL.

The chain carries TRBV6-6 and TRBJ2-7; D is tentatively TRBD1 or TRBD2 (5 bases each). With 2 bases removed from V and 2 bases from J, the gap between germline ends came to 13 bases. Germline values: CDR1 MNHNY, CDR2 SVGAGI (reference sequence). The CDR3 extends over 15 amino acids. The CDR3 DNA reads TGTGCCAGCAGTTACGAGGCAGGGAGCCCCTACGAGCAGTACTTC. This encodes CASSYEAGSPYEQYF.

V is TRBV28 and J is TRBJ1-1; 7 bases align to TRBD1. The CDR3 runs to 15 residues. Trimming removed 7 bases from V and 4 bases from J; junction bases left unmatched: 12. CDR1 is MDHEN, CDR2 SYDVKM, per germline. DNA for the CDR3: TGTGCCAGCACCTTGGGGGGGAACAGGGGCACTGAAGCTTTCTTT. Protein: CASTLGGNRGTEAFF.

This rearrangement joins TRBV11-2 to TRBJ2-7; a weak D match, TRBD2 (7 bases). Trimming removed 1 base at V and 0 bases at J, with 16 bases between. The CDR3 sequence is 17 residues long. CDR1 SGHAT and CDR2 FQNNGV come from the germline V gene. The CDR3 nucleotides read TGTGCCAGCAGCTTAGGGGGAGGGGGGCTCCACTCCTACGAGCAGTACTTC. It translates to CASSLGGGGLHSYEQYF. The full variable domain, completed using reference TRBV11-2 and TRBJ2-7, is EAGVAQSPRYKIIEKRQSVAFWCNPISGHATLYWYQQILGQGPKLLIQFQNNGVVDDSQLPKDRFSAERLKGVDSTLKIQPAKLEDSAVYLCASSLGGGGLHSYEQYFGPGTRLTVT.

This clone was seen a handful of times. The chain is built from TRBV7-2 and TRBJ2-7; weak D call: TRBD1 (5 bases). The germline gives CDR1 SGHTA, CDR2 FQGNSA. There are 14 residues in the CDR3. V lost 8 bases to trimming and J lost 0 bases, with 14 bases between them. The CDR3 region has the DNA TGTGCCAGCCACACTTGGGGCCACTCCTACGAGCAGTACTTC. As protein: CASHTWGHSYEQYF.

The genes are TRBV4-2 and TRBJ2-1; D not certain. This CDR3 contains 11 residues. Trimming left V 3 bases short and J 6 bases short, with 3 bases between. Germline V gene sequence: CDR1 LGHNA, CDR2 YNFKEQ. The CDR3 sequence: CASSHGNEQFF. CDR3 coding DNA: TGTGCCAGCAGCCACGGCAATGAGCAGTTCTTC.

A note on this clone: The junction does not match germline at one end; this may be a read error. As DNA, the CDR3 is TGTGCCATCAGTGAGTCGGGGGACAGACAATTTAATTATTTT. This sequence encodes CAISESGDRQFNYF. The chain links TRBV10-3 to TRBJ1-4; the match to TRBD1 covers 7 bases. The CDR3 consists of 14 residues. CDR1 ENHRY and CDR2 SYGVKD come from the germline V gene.

The chain employs TRBV19 and TRBJ1-1, with 9 bases that match TRBD1. The CDR3 runs 16 residues. V was pared by 5 bases and J by 3 bases, with 10 bases of the junction left unmatched. Germline CDR1 and CDR2: LNHDA and SQIVND (reference sequence). DNA for the CDR3: TGTGCCAGTAGTCAGCCGGGACAGGGTTTGGACACTGAAGCTTTCTTT. It encodes CASSQPGQGLDTEAFF. The variable domain in full, with the rest retrieved from reference TRBV19 and TRBJ1-1, is DGGITQSPKYLFRKEGQNVTLSCEQNLNHDAMYWYRQDPGQGLRLIYYSQIVNDFQKGDIAEGYSVSREKKESFPLTVTSAQKNPTAFYLCASSQPGQGLDTEAFFGQGTRLTVV.

The gene calls are TRBV5-4 and TRBJ1-6, with D tentatively TRBD1 (5 bases). V lost 0 bases to trimming and J lost 10 bases, with 17 bases between them. Germline CDR1 SGHNT, CDR2 YYREEE (reference sequence). The CDR3 spans 16 residues. This CDR3 reads CASSLGHSGAGSPLHF. As DNA, the CDR3 is TGTGCCAGCAGCTTGGGACACAGCGGGGCGGGGTCACCCCTCCACTTT.

The chain links TRBV5-1 to TRBJ2-7; the D is unclear. Per germline, CDR1 SGHRS and CDR2 YFSETQ. V lost 4 bases to trimming and J lost 0 bases, with 20 bases between them. CDR3 length: 17 residues. The CDR3 loop is CASSLIPPGLVSYEQYF. The CDR3, as DNA: TGCGCCAGCAGCCTCATACCCCCTGGGTTGGTCTCCTACGAGCAGTACTTC.

This chain connects TRBV7-2 to TRBJ2-1, with a possible D match to TRBD2 (5 bases). The ends were cut back, 5 bases at V and 6 bases at J, with 14 bases in the middle. CDR1 is SGHTA and CDR2 is FQGNSA in the germline V gene. This CDR3 spans 14 amino acids. CDR3: CASSTELVSNEQFF. The DNA of the CDR3 is TGTGCCAGCAGCACCGAACTAGTGTCCAATGAGCAGTTCTTC.

The gene calls are TRBV7-8 and TRBJ2-4; 7 bases agree with TRBD1. This CDR3 has 17 amino acids. Trimming cost V 2 bases and J 0 bases; bases outside gene matches: 7. The germline V gene encodes CDR1 SGHVS and CDR2 FQNEAQ. CDR3 coding DNA: TGTGCCAGCAGCTTATCGGCCAGGGGGTCAGCCAAAAACATTCAGTACTTC. This sequence encodes CASSLSARGSAKNIQYF.

This clone was seen only once. The chain uses TRBV29-1 and TRBJ1-2; 7 bases map to TRBD1. The CDR3 has 16 residues. CDR1 and CDR2 (germline): SQVTM, ANQGSEA. V lost 6 bases to trimming and J lost 4 bases; unmatched junction nucleotides: 17. The CDR3 loop reads CSVPKGYVAGGYGYTF. CDR3 nucleotide sequence: TGCAGCGTCCCAAAAGGTTACGTCGCAGGGGGCTATGGCTACACCTTC.

The rearrangement links TRBV28 to TRBJ1-3; D gene ambiguous. The CDR3 covers 12 residues. Germline V CDR1 and CDR2: MDHEN, SYDVKM. V dropped 2 bases and J dropped 2 bases, with 1 base sitting between them. The CDR3 here is CASSLTGNTIYF. In nucleotides, the CDR3 is TGTGCCAGCAGTTTAACTGGAAACACCATATATTTT.

The CDR3, as DNA: TGCGCCAGCAGCCAAGAGGCTTTCGGGACAGGGATATGGACAGATACGCAGTATTTT. Its translation: CASSQEAFGTGIWTDTQYF. The chain joins TRBV4-3 to TRBJ2-3; 9 positions match TRBD1. Unmatched junction bases numbered 13, after V lost 0 bases and J lost 3 bases. The CDR3 loop spans 19 amino acids. CDR1 is LGHNA and CDR2 is YSLEER in the germline V gene.